One sample yielded the 15 T cell receptor beta chains listed below, sequenced in a study of shared clonotypes between healthy human individuals. Naive CD8 cells were CD45RO-negative, positively selected for CCR7, excluding terminally differentiated effector memory CD45RA+ cells. Sequencing used immunoSEQ multiplex PCR; TCRdb keeps in-frame clones, though not all of them. Counted here are 2 million or so clones, 85% to 95% occurring once; the ten biggest clones make up around 1.1%. The sample comprised naive CD8+ T cells sorted from blood. The receptor source for this set is a man between 18 and 29 years old in good health.

The count of this clone is one. This sequence joins TRBV9 and TRBJ2-6, with TRBD2 matching over 10 bases. CDR1 is SGDLS, CDR2 YYNGEE, per germline. V lost 0 bases to trimming and J lost 2 bases; unmatched junction nucleotides: 14. The CDR3 loop spans 21 amino acids. The CDR3 sequence: CASSVVSIPQRGGAGANVLTF. CDR3 DNA sequence: TGTGCCAGCAGCGTAGTGTCCATCCCCCAGCGGGGGGGCGCTGGGGCCAACGTCCTGACTTTC.

This clone was counted a single time. The chain carries TRBV4-1 and TRBJ2-2, with 9 bases lining up with TRBD1. Germline values: CDR1 MGHRA, CDR2 YSYEKL. V lost 4 bases to trimming and J lost 6 bases; unmatched junction nucleotides: 6. CDR3 length equals 15 residues. The DNA of the CDR3 is TGCGCCAGCAGCCCGCGGGACAGGGTCCCCGGGGAGCTGTTTTTT. Its protein product is CASSPRDRVPGELFF.

In nucleotides, the CDR3 is TGTGCCAGCAGTGAATTGGCGTCTACGAACACCGGGGAGCTGTTTTTT. Protein product: CASSELASTNTGELFF. The gene calls are TRBV6-1 and TRBJ2-2; D unclear. CDR1 and CDR2 from the germline V gene are MNHNS and SASEGT. The CDR3 consists of 16 residues. V dropped 2 bases and J dropped 0 bases, with 10 bases sitting between them.

The chain combines TRBV9 with TRBJ1-1; D may be TRBD1 (6 bases). Germline V gene sequence: CDR1 SGDLS, CDR2 YYNGEE. The CDR3 is 13 residues long. V shed 5 bases and J shed 0 bases, with 8 bases lying between them. CDR3 sequence (DNA): TGTGCCAGCAGGCAGGGGATGAACACTGAAGCTTTCTTT. Translated: CASRQGMNTEAFF.

The rearrangement uses TRBV6-5 and TRBJ1-2, with 7 bases that match TRBD1. The CDR3 runs to 14 residues. Germline V gene lookup returns CDR1 MNHEY and CDR2 SVGAGI. V was pared by 6 bases and J by 8 bases, with 12 bases of the junction left unmatched. CDR3 sequence (DNA): TGTGCCAGCAGGCAACAGGGGAACTATGGAGGCTACACCTTC. It translates to CASRQQGNYGGYTF.

This rearrangement joins TRBV27 to TRBJ2-7; a possible D gene is TRBD1 (5 bases). Germline CDR1 MNHEY, CDR2 SMNVEV (reference sequence). Between the trimmed V and J ends, which lost 4 bases and 0 bases, there was a span of 10 bases. The CDR3 is made up of 14 amino acids. The chain's CDR3 is CASSSTQGSYEQYF. For the CDR3, the DNA is TGTGCCAGCAGTTCAACCCAGGGCTCCTACGAGCAGTACTTC.

The chain employs TRBV28 and TRBJ2-3; D may be TRBD1 (6 bases). This CDR3 is 14 amino acids long. Germline assignment: CDR1 MDHEN and CDR2 SYDVKM. V lost 4 bases and J 6 bases, leaving 14 bases between the germline ends. CDR3 nucleotides: TGTGCCAGCAGTTGGGGGCCCGCCTTTGATACGCAGTATTTT. Translating gives CASSWGPAFDTQYF.

Points on this clone: Other DNA variants within this sample encode the same CDR3. V gene TRBV27 combines with J gene TRBJ2-1, with 11 bases that match TRBD2. Germline V gives CDR1 MNHEY, CDR2 SMNVEV (reference sequence). The V gene end was trimmed by 6 bases and the J gene end by 5 bases; junction bases not matched to a gene: 6. The CDR3 has 15 amino acids. DNA of the CDR3: TGTGCCAGCAGGCTTCTAGCGGGGGGAAACAATGAGCAGTTCTTC. It encodes CASRLLAGGNNEQFF.

The V call is TRBV4-1, the J call TRBJ1-5; unclear D gene. This CDR3 has 14 amino acids. With 1 base removed from V and 6 bases from J, the gap between germline ends came to 10 bases. Germline lookup yields CDR1 MGHRA and CDR2 YSYEKL. CDR3 nucleotide sequence: TGCGCCAGCAGCCAAGTGCGTCTAAGTCAGCCCCAGCATTTT. Protein: CASSQVRLSQPQHF.

The chain is built from TRBV5-6 and TRBJ2-7; TRBD1 might be the D (7 bases). V lost 2 bases to trimming and J lost 0 bases, with 15 bases between them. Germline V gene lookup returns CDR1 SGHDT and CDR2 YYEEEE. The CDR3 consists of 16 residues. The CDR3 region has the DNA TGTGCCAGCAGCTTCCTAGCAGGGGGGATCTCCTACGAGCAGTACTTC. It codes for CASSFLAGGISYEQYF.

This clone has only a few counts. The chain is built from TRBV27 and TRBJ1-1; D not resolved. Trimming cost V 7 bases and J 9 bases, with 21 bases left between them. The CDR3 sequence is 14 residues long. CDR1 and CDR2 from the germline V gene are MNHEY and SMNVEV (reference sequence). The DNA for the CDR3 is TGTGCCAGCACCGAGGCTGGGATGGGTTTTCAAGCTTTCTTT. Translated, it gives CASTEAGMGFQAFF.

V gene TRBV7-6 combines with J gene TRBJ2-1, with 11 bases identical to TRBD2. Germline loops: CDR1 SGHVS, CDR2 FNYEAQ. Germline trimming cut 4 bases from V and 2 bases from J; bases unmatched to any gene: 4. This CDR3 is built from 16 residues. CDR3 protein: CASSSSSGGAYNEQFF. The CDR3 DNA reads as TGTGCCAGCAGCTCCAGTAGCGGGGGGGCCTACAATGAGCAGTTCTTC.

This chain connects TRBV6-5 to TRBJ2-1; 7 nucleotides align to TRBD1. The ends lost 2 bases at V and 5 bases at J; junction bases unmatched: 3. Germline-derived CDR1 and CDR2 are MNHEY and SVGAGI. The CDR3 extends over 14 amino acids. DNA of the CDR3: TGTGCCAGCAGTTACCGGGACAGCAACAATGAGCAGTTCTTC. Its translation is CASSYRDSNNEQFF.

V and J are TRBV7-2 and TRBJ1-1; 8 nucleotides align to TRBD1. Germline trimming cut 3 bases from V and 7 bases from J; bases unmatched to any gene: 1. The CDR3 totals 12 residues. CDR1 and CDR2 (germline): SGHTA, FQGNSA. CDR3 loop: CASSLGTGEAFF. The CDR3 DNA reads as TGTGCCAGCAGCTTGGGGACAGGTGAAGCTTTCTTT.

The chain has TRBV27 and TRBJ1-5; D is unclear. The V gene's germline CDR1 is MNHEY and CDR2 SMNVEV (reference sequence). The CDR3 covers 15 residues. The V end was cut by 4 bases, the J end by 2 bases, with 12 bases between. CDR3 residues: CASSYGEGGNQPQHF. The CDR3 nucleotides are TGTGCCAGCAGTTATGGGGAGGGAGGCAATCAGCCCCAGCATTTT.